This TCR beta chain was sequenced during a study of T-cell reconstitution after alpha-beta-depleted transplantation in children. Unique molecular identifiers were incorporated during preparation of the TCRbeta library. Each CDR3 protein gets one entry after TCRdb re-called the PCR reads with MiXCR. The sample includes approximately 230,000 distinct CDR3 sequences, about 24% seen only once; the top ten take about 5%. The study's findings and limits: The high TCRbeta diversity at day 60 in some patients came from surviving recipient T cells and thymic progenitors. As was reported, about two months after transplant, alpha-beta T cells came from several hundred expanded graft clones. Diversity and T-cell counts at one year after transplant derived mostly from new T cells.

Worth noting for this clonotype: The target antigen is unknown.

Germline assignment: CDR1 PRHDT and CDR2 FYEKMQ (reference sequence). This CDR3 has 16 amino acids. V shed 5 bases, J shed 0 bases, and the junction held 6 bases outside the gene matches. The sample consisted of PBMCs, mostly from graft donor cells, taken 360 days after TCRalphabeta/CD19-depleted stem cell transplant. This clonotype originated in a female patient aged 2-9 years who had a stem cell transplant for congenital amegakaryocytic thrombocytopenia, so the T cells may come from the graft donor. V and J are TRBV13 and TRBJ2-2; TRBD1 matches 7 bases. The CDR3 nucleotides read TGTGCCAGCAGCCGGAGACAGGGCGCGAACACCGGGGAGCTGTTTTTT. Translating gives CASSRRQGANTGELFF.